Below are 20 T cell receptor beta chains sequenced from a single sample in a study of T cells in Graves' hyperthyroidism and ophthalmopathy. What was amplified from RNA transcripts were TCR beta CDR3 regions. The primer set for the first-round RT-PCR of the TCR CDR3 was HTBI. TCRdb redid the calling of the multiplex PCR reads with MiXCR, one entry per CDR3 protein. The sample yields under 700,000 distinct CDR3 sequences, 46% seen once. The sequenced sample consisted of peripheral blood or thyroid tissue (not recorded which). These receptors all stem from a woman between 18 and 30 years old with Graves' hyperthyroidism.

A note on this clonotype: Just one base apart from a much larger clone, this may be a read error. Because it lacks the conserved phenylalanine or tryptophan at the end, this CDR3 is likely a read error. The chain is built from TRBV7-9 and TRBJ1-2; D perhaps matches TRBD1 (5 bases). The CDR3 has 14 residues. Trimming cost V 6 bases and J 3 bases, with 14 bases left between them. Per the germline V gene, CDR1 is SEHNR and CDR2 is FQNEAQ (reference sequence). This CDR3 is CASSENRIYYGYTY. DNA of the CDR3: TGTGCCAGCAGTGAAAACAGGATCTACTATGGCTACACCTAC.

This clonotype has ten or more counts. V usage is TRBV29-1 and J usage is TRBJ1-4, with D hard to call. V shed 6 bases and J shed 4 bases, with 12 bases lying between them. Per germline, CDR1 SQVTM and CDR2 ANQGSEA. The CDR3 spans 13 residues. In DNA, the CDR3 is TGCAGCGTATCGGACGGGTTTAATGAAAAACTGTTTTTT. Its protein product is CSVSDGFNEKLFF.

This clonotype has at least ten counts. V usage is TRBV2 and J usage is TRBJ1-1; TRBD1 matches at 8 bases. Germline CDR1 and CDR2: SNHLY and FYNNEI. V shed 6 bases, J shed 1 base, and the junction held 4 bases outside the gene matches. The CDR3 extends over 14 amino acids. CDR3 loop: CASRAGTGNTEAFF. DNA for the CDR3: TGTGCCAGCAGAGCCGGGACAGGGAACACTGAAGCTTTCTTT.

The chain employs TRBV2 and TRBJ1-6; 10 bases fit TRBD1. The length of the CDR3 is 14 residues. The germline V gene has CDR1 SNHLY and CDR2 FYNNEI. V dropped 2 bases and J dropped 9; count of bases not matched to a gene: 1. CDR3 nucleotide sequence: TGTGCCAGCAGTGAAAGGACAGGGGGTTCACCCCTCCACTTT. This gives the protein CASSERTGGSPLHF.

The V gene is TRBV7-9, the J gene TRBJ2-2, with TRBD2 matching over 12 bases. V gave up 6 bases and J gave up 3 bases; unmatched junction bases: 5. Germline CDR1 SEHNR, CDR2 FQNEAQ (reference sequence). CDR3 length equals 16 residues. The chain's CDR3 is CASSETSGSYTGELFF. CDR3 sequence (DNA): TGTGCCAGCAGTGAGACTAGCGGGAGTTACACCGGGGAGCTGTTTTTT.

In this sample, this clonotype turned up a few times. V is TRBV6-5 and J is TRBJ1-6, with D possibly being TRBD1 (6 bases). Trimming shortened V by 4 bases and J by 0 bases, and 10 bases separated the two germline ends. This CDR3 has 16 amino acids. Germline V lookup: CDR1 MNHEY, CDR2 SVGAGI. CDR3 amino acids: CASSWTVSSYNSPLHF. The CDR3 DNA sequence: TGTGCCAGCAGTTGGACAGTTAGCTCCTATAATTCACCCCTCCACTTT.

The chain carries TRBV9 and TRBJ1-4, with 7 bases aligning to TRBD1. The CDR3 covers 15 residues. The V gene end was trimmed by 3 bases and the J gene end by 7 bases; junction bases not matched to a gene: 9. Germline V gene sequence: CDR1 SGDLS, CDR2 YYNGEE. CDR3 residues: CASSAVQGFSEKLFF. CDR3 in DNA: TGTGCCAGCAGCGCGGTACAGGGGTTCTCTGAAAAACTGTTTTTT.

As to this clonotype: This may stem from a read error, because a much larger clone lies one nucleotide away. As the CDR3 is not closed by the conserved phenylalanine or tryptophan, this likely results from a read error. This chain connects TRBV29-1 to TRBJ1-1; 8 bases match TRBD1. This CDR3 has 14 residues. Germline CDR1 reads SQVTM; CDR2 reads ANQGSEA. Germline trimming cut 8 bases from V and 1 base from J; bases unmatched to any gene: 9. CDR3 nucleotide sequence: TGCAGCCTACGAATCCAGGGGGCGAACACTGAAGCTTTCCTT. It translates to CSLRIQGANTEAFL.

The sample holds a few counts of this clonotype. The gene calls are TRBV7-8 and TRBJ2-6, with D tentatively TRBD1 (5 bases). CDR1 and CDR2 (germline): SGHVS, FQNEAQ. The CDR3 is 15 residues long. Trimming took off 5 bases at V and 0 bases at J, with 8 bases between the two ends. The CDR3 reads CASSLTDSGANVLTF. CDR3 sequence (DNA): TGTGCCAGCAGCCTGACAGACTCTGGGGCCAACGTCCTGACTTTC.

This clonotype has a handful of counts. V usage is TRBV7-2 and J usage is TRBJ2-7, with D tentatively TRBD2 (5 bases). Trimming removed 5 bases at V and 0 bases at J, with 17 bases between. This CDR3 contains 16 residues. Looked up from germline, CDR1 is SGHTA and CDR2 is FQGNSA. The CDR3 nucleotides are TGTGCCAGCAGCCAAGGCCCAGCGGATAGCTCCTACGAGCAGTACTTC. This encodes CASSQGPADSSYEQYF.

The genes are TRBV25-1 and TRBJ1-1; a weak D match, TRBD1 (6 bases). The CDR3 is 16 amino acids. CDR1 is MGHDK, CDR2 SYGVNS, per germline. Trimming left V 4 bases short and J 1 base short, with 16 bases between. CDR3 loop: CASSAIRDTENTEAFF. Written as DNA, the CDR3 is TGTGCCAGCAGTGCCATACGGGACACGGAGAACACTGAAGCTTTCTTT.

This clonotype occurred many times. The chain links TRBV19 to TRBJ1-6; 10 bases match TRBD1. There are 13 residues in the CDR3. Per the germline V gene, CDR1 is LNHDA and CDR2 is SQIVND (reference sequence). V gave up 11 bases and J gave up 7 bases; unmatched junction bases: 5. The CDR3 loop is CAVGDRGNSPLHF. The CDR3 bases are TGTGCCGTAGGGGACAGGGGCAATTCACCCCTCCACTTT. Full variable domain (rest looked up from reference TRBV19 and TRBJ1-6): DGGITQSPKYLFRKEGQNVTLSCEQNLNHDAMYWYRQDPGQGLRLIYYSQIVNDFQKGDIAEGYSVSREKKESFPLTVTSAQKNPTAFYLCAVGDRGNSPLHFGNGTRLTVT.

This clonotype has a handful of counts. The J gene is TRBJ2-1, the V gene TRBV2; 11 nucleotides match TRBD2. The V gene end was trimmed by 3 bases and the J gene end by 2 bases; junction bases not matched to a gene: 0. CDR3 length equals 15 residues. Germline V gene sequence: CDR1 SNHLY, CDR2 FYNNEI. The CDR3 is CASSETSGTYNEQFF. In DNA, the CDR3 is TGTGCCAGCAGTGAGACTAGCGGGACCTACAATGAGCAGTTCTTC. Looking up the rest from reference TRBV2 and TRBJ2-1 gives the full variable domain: EPEVTQTPSHQVTQMGQEVILRCVPISNHLYFYWYRQILGQKVEFLVSFYNNEISEKSEIFDDQFSVERPDGSNFTLKIRSTKLEDSAMYFCASSETSGTYNEQFFGPGTRLTVL.

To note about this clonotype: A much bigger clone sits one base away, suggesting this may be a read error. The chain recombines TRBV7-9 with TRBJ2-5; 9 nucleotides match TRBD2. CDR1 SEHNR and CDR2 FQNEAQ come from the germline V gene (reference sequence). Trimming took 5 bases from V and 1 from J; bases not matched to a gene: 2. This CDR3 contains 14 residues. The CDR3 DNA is TGTGCCAGCAGCACTAGCGGGTCCCAAGAGACCCAGTACTTC. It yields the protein CASSTSGSQETQYF.

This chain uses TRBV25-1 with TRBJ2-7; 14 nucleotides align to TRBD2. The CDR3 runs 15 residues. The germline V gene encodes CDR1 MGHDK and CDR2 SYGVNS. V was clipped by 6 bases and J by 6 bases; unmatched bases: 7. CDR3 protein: CASSIGTSGSFEQYF. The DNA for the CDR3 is TGTGCCAGCAGCATCGGGACTAGCGGGAGTTTCGAGCAGTACTTC.

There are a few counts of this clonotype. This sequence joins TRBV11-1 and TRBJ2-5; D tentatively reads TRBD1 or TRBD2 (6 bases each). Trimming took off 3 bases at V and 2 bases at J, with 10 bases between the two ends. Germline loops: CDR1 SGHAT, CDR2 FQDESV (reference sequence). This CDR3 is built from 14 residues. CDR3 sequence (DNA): TGTGCCAGCAGCTTTACAGGGAGGCAAGAGACCCAGTACTTC. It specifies CASSFTGRQETQYF.

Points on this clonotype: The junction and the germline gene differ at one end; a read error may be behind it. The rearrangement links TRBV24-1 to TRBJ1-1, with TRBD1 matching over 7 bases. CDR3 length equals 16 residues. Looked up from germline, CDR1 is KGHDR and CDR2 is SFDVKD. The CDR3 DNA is TGTGCCAGCAGTTTAGCGCGCTACAGGGGCAACACTGAAGCTTTCTTT. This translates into CASSLARYRGNTEAFF.

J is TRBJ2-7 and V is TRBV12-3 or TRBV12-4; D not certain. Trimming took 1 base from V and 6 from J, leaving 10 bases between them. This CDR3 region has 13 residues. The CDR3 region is CASSLDVSPEQYF. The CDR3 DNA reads TGTGCCAGCAGTTTAGATGTTTCCCCCGAGCAGTACTTC.

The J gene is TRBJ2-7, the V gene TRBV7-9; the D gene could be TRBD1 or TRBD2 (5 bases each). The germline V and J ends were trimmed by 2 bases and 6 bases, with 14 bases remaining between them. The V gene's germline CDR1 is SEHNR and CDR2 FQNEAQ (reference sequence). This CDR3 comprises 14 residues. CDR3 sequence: CASSLLGTRGEQYF. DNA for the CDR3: TGTGCCAGCAGCTTACTAGGGACGAGAGGCGAGCAGTACTTC.

The CDR3 sequence: CASSQDGAGGIGELFF. CDR3 in DNA: TGTGCCAGCAGCCAAGATGGAGCGGGAGGGATCGGGGAGCTGTTTTTT. The chain employs TRBV14 and TRBJ2-2; 10 bases are a match to TRBD2. CDR3 length: 16 amino acids. With V trimmed by 0 bases and J by 7 bases, 5 bases remained unmatched. Germline V gene lookup returns CDR1 SGHDN and CDR2 FVKESK. Full variable domain (outside the CDR3, taken from reference TRBV14 and TRBJ2-2): EAGVTQFPSHSVIEKGQTVTLRCDPISGHDNLYWYRRVMGKEIKFLLHFVKESKQDESGMPNNRFLAERTGGTYSTLKVQPAELEDSGVYFCASSQDGAGGIGELFFGEGSRLTVL.